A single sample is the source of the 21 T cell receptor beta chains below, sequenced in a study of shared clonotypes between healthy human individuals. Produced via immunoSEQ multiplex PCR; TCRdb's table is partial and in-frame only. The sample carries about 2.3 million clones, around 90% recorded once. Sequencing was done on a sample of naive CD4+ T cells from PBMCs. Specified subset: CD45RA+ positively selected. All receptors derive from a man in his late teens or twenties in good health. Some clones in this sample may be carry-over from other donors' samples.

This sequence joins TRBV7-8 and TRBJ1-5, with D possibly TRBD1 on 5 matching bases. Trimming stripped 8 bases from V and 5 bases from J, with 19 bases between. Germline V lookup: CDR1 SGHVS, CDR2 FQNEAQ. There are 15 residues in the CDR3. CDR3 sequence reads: CASSSTWGRDQPQHF. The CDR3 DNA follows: TGTGCCAGCTCTTCAACCTGGGGGAGGGATCAGCCCCAGCATTTT.

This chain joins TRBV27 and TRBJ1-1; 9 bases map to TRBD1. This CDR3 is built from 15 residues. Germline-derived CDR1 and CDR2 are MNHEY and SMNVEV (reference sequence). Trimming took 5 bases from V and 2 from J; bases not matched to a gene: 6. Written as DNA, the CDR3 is TGTGCCAGCAGTACCCACAGGGGGCGCAACACTGAAGCTTTCTTT. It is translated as CASSTHRGRNTEAFF.

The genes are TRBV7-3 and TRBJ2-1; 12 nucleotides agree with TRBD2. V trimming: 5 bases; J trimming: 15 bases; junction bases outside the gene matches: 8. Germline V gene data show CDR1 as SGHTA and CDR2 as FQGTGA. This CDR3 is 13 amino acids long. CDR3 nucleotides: TGTGCCAGCAGCCCACGGACTAGCGGGGCTAGGTTCTTC. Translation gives CASSPRTSGARFF.

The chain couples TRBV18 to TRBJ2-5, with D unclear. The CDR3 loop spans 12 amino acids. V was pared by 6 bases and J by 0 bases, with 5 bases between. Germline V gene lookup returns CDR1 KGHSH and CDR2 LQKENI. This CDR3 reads CASSYYQETQYF. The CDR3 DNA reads TGTGCCAGCTCGTACTACCAAGAGACCCAGTACTTC. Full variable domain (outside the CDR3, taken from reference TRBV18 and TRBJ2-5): NAGVMQNPRHLVRRRGQEARLRCSPMKGHSHVYWYRQLPEEGLKFMVYLQKENIIDESGMPKERFSAEFPKEGPSILRIQQVVRGDSAAYFCASSYYQETQYFGPGTRLLVL.

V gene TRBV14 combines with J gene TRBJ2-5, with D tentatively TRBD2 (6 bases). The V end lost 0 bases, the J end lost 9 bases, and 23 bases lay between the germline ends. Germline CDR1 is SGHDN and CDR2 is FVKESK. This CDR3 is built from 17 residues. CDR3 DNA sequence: TGTGCCAGCAGCCAAGACGGTCCAAGTAGCGGACCTGATTCCCAGTACTTC. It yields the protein CASSQDGPSSGPDSQYF. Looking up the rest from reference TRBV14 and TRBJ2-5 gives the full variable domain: EAGVTQFPSHSVIEKGQTVTLRCDPISGHDNLYWYRRVMGKEIKFLLHFVKESKQDESGMPNNRFLAERTGGTYSTLKVQPAELEDSGVYFCASSQDGPSSGPDSQYFGPGTRLLVL.

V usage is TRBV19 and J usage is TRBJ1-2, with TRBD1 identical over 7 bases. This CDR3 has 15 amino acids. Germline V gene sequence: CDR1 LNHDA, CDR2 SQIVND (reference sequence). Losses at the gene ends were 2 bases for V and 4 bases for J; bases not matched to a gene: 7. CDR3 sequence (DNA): TGTGCCAGTAGTATAACCGGACAGGCTGGCTATGGCTACACCTTC. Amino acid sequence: CASSITGQAGYGYTF.

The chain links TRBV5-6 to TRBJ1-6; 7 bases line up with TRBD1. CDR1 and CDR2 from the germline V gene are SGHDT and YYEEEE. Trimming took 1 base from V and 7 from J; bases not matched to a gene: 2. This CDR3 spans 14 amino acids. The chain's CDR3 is CASSLFRGNSPLHF. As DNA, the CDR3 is TGTGCCAGCAGCTTGTTCAGGGGGAATTCACCCCTCCACTTT.

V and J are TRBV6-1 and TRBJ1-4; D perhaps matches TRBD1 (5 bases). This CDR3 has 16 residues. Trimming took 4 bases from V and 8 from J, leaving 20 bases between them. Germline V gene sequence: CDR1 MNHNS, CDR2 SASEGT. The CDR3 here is CASSAPGSGRGEKLFF. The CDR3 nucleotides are TGTGCCAGCAGTGCCCCCGGCTCAGGGCGAGGCGAAAAACTGTTTTTT.

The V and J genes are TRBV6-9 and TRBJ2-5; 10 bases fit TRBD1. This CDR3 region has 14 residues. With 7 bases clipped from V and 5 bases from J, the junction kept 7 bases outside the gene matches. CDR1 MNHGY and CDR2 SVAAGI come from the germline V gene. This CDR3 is CASTTTGGQETQYF. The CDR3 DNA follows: TGTGCCAGCACTACGACAGGGGGCCAGGAGACCCAGTACTTC.

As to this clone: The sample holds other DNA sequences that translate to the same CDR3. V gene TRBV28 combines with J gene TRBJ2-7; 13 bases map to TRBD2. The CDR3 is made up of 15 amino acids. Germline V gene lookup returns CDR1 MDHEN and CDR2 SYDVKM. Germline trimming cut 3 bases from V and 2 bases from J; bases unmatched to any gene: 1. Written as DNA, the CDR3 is TGTGCCAGCAGTTTGGGACTAGCGGGAACCTACGAGCAGTACTTC. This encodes CASSLGLAGTYEQYF.

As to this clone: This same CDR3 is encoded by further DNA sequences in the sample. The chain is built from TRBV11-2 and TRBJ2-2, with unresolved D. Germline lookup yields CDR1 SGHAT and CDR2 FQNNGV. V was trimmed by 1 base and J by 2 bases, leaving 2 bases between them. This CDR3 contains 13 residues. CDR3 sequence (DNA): TGTGCCAGCAGCTTAGTAAACACCGGGGAGCTGTTTTTT. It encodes CASSLVNTGELFF.

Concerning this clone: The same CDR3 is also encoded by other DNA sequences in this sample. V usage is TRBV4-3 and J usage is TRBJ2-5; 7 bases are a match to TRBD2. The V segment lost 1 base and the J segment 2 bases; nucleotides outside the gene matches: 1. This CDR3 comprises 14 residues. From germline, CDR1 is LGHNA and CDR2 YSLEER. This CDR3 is CASSQGGGQETQYF. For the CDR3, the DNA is TGCGCCAGCAGCCAAGGGGGGGGGCAAGAGACCCAGTACTTC.

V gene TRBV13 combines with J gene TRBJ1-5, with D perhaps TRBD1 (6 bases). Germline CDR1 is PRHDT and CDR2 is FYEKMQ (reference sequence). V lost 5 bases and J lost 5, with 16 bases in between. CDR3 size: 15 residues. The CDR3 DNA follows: TGTGCCAGCAGCGCGGGCGGGGGCTCGGATCAGCCCCAGCATTTT. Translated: CASSAGGGSDQPQHF.

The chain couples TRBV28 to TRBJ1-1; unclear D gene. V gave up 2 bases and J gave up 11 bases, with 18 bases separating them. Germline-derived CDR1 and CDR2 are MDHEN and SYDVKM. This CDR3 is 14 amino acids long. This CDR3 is CASSLGNVAYTAFF. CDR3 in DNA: TGTGCCAGCAGTTTAGGGAACGTGGCTTATACGGCTTTCTTT.

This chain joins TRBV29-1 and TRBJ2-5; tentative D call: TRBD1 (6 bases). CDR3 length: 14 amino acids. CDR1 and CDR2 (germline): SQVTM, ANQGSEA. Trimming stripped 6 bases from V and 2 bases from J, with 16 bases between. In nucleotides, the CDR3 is TGCAGCGTCGGACAGATATTGCGGCAAGAGACCCAGTACTTC. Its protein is CSVGQILRQETQYF.

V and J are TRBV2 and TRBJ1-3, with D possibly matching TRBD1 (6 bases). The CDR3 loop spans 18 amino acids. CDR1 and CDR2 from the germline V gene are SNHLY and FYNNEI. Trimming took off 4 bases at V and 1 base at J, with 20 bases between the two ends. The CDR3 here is CASSGRDTASPSGNTIYF. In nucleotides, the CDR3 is TGTGCCAGCAGTGGTAGGGACACCGCTTCCCCATCTGGAAACACCATATATTTT. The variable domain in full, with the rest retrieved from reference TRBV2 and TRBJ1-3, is EPEVTQTPSHQVTQMGQEVILRCVPISNHLYFYWYRQILGQKVEFLVSFYNNEISEKSEIFDDQFSVERPDGSNFTLKIRSTKLEDSAMYFCASSGRDTASPSGNTIYFGEGSWLTVV.

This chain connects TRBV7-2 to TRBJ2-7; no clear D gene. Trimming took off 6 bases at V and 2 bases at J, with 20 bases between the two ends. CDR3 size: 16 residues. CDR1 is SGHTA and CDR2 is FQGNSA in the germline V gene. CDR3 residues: CASSLLGAVYTYEQYF. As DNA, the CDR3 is TGTGCCAGCAGTCTCCTTGGCGCGGTTTATACCTACGAGCAGTACTTC.

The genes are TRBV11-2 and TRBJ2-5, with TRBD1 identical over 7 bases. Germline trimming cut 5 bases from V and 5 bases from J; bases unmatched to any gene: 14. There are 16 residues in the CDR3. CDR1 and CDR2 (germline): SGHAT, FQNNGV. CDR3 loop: CASSPPTGWFGETQYF. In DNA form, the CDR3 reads TGTGCCAGCAGCCCACCGACAGGGTGGTTCGGTGAGACCCAGTACTTC. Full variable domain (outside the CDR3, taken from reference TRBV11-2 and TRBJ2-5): EAGVAQSPRYKIIEKRQSVAFWCNPISGHATLYWYQQILGQGPKLLIQFQNNGVVDDSQLPKDRFSAERLKGVDSTLKIQPAKLEDSAVYLCASSPPTGWFGETQYFGPGTRLLVL.

The DNA of the CDR3 is TGTGCCACCCGGGGGCAGTCTGAAGCTTTCTTT. It translates to CATRGQSEAFF. The rearrangement links TRBV7-3 to TRBJ1-1, with D possibly TRBD1 on 6 matching bases. Germline CDR1 is SGHTA and CDR2 is FQGTGA. The germline V and J ends were trimmed by 10 bases and 6 bases, with 12 bases remaining between them. This CDR3 is 11 amino acids long.

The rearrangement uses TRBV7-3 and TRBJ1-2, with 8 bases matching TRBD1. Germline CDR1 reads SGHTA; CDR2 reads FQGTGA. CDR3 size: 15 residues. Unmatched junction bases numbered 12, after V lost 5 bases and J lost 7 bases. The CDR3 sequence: CASSGRVDRAVGYTF. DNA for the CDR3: TGTGCCAGCAGCGGTAGGGTGGACAGGGCGGTTGGCTACACCTTC. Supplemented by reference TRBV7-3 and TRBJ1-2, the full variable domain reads GAGVSQTPSNKVTEKGKYVELRCDPISGHTALYWYRQSLGQGPEFLIYFQGTGAADDSGLPNDRFFAVRPEGSVSTLKIQRTERGDSAVYLCASSGRVDRAVGYTFGSGTRLTVV.

This CDR3 reads CASTSSGRSGDTQYF. The DNA for the CDR3 is TGTGCCAGCACGTCCAGCGGACGTTCGGGGGATACGCAGTATTTT. V and J are TRBV9 and TRBJ2-3; TRBD2 might be the D (5 bases). CDR1 is SGDLS, CDR2 YYNGEE, per germline. V was trimmed by 6 bases and J by 6 bases, leaving 20 bases between them. The CDR3 is 15 amino acids.